This T cell receptor (beta chain) appears in the sequencing data of a study of control samples from healthy donors and cancer patients. TCRdb's copy holds only in-frame clones and misses some; the assay was immunoSEQ multiplex PCR. Of 150,000 to 200,000 clones listed, approximately 94% are singletons. Between the trimmed V and J ends, which lost 3 bases and 7 bases, there was a span of 11 bases. The CDR3 is 14 amino acids. Germline lookup yields CDR1 SGHNT and CDR2 YYREEE (reference sequence). V usage is TRBV5-4 and J usage is TRBJ1-6, with D perhaps TRBD1 (5 bases). The sample comprised blood. This clonotype was obtained from a man aged 25 to 45 in good health. In DNA, the CDR3 is TGTGCCAGCAGCTCCCGGGACCGCAATTCACCCCTCCACTTT. This encodes CASSSRDRNSPLHF.